The 13 T cell receptor beta chains reported below all come from one sample, sequenced in a study of OX40 agonist ivuxolimab in advanced cancers. Clones were sequenced by immunoSEQ multiplex PCR, and TCRdb holds only the in-frame ones, with some missing. The profile shows about 16,000 clones, approximately 86% of them singletons. The source material was CD4+ or CD8+ T cells sorted from blood, sampled in a trial of the OX40 agonist ivuxolimab. These receptors came from an adult with an advanced solid tumor such as melanoma, head and neck, liver or kidney cancer.

V and J are TRBV5-1 and TRBJ2-7, with D tentatively TRBD1 (5 bases). The CDR3 contains 13 residues. Germline CDR1 and CDR2: SGHRS and YFSETQ. V was trimmed by 1 base and J by 7 bases, leaving 12 bases between them. In DNA form, the CDR3 reads TGCGCCAGCAGCTTGACAGGATCTTGGGAGCAGTACTTC. Its protein product is CASSLTGSWEQYF.

The rearrangement links TRBV27 to TRBJ2-1, with 7 bases fitting TRBD2. V trimming: 4 bases; J trimming: 7 bases; junction bases outside the gene matches: 16. The CDR3 loop spans 17 amino acids. The germline V gene encodes CDR1 MNHEY and CDR2 SMNVEV (reference sequence). The CDR3 DNA reads TGTGCCAGCAGTTCACCCCATAGCGGGTACCCCCTAAATGAGCAGTTCTTC. Its protein product is CASSSPHSGYPLNEQFF.

The chain recombines TRBV5-6 with TRBJ2-7; maybe TRBD2 (6 bases). Germline assignment: CDR1 SGHDT and CDR2 YYEEEE. CDR3 size: 16 residues. Trimming shortened V by 5 bases and J by 3 bases, and 21 bases separated the two germline ends. The CDR3 spells CASSSKVGAAGYEQYF. The CDR3 bases are TGTGCCAGCAGTTCTAAGGTCGGAGCAGCGGGCTACGAGCAGTACTTC.

Here the CDR3 DNA reads TGTGCCGCACAGCAGGGCAATCAGCCCCAGCATTTT. Its protein is CAAQQGNQPQHF. The genes are TRBV15 and TRBJ1-5; D gene ambiguous. This CDR3 is 12 amino acids long. The germline gives CDR1 LNHNV, CDR2 YYDKDF (reference sequence). The germline V and J ends were trimmed by 11 bases and 2 bases, with 10 bases remaining between them.

The chain combines TRBV7-7 with TRBJ1-1; D not certain. The CDR3 loop spans 13 amino acids. V was cut by 5 bases and J by 4 bases, with 11 bases left in between. Germline values: CDR1 SSHAT, CDR2 FNYEAQ (reference sequence). CDR3 loop: CASSPRVGTEAFF. DNA of the CDR3: TGTGCCAGCAGCCCCCGGGTGGGCACTGAAGCTTTCTTT.

The V call is TRBV7-9, the J call TRBJ2-3; no clear D gene. CDR1 and CDR2 from the germline V gene are SEHNR and FQNEAQ (reference sequence). Trimming took 5 bases from V and 2 from J, leaving 14 bases between them. The CDR3 covers 15 residues. Here the CDR3 DNA reads TGTGCCAGCAGCCTATCTTCGGCCTCCACAGATACGCAGTATTTT. It encodes CASSLSSASTDTQYF.

This clone was seen more than once but under ten times. The rearrangement uses TRBV5-1 and TRBJ1-2; unclear D gene. Germline loops: CDR1 SGHRS, CDR2 YFSETQ. Trimming stripped 0 bases from V and 3 bases from J, with 15 bases between. The CDR3 loop spans 16 amino acids. CDR3 residues: CASSLAAGVRDYGYTF. CDR3 nucleotide sequence: TGCGCCAGCAGCTTGGCCGCGGGTGTTCGGGACTATGGCTACACCTTC. The full variable domain, completed using reference TRBV5-1 and TRBJ1-2, is KAGVTQTPRYLIKTRGQQVTLSCSPISGHRSVSWYQQTPGQGLQFLFEYFSETQRNKGNFPGRFSGRQFSNSRSEMNVSTLELGDSALYLCASSLAAGVRDYGYTFGSGTRLTVV.

The chain couples TRBV20-1 to TRBJ2-7, with no clear D. The CDR3 runs 11 residues. V lost 3 bases to trimming and J lost 5 bases, with 8 bases between them. Germline CDR1 is DFQATT and CDR2 is SNEGSKA (reference sequence). CDR3 loop: CSASWADEQYF. As DNA, the CDR3 is TGCAGTGCTAGTTGGGCTGACGAGCAGTACTTC.

This chain connects TRBV6-5 to TRBJ1-2; D gene ambiguous. This CDR3 is built from 12 residues. The germline V and J ends were trimmed by 0 bases and 10 bases, with 9 bases remaining between them. Germline CDR1 and CDR2: MNHEY and SVGAGI. CDR3 amino acids: CASSYSEGSYTF. As DNA, the CDR3 is TGTGCCAGCAGTTACTCCGAGGGCTCCTACACCTTC.

V gene TRBV29-1 combines with J gene TRBJ1-2; possibly TRBD1 for D (5 bases). Trimming shortened V by 8 bases and J by 8 bases, and 15 bases separated the two germline ends. Germline loops: CDR1 SQVTM, CDR2 ANQGSEA. CDR3 length: 11 residues. The CDR3 DNA follows: TGCAGCCTCGACGGGGCGGGGGGCTACACCTTC. Amino acids: CSLDGAGGYTF.

This clone was counted a single time. Other DNA sequences in this specimen translate into the identical CDR3. The chain joins TRBV2 to TRBJ1-6, with no clear D. The germline V gene encodes CDR1 SNHLY and CDR2 FYNNEI. Trimming removed 6 bases from V and 0 bases from J, with 15 bases in between. The CDR3 totals 17 residues. Here the CDR3 DNA reads TGTGCCAGCAGGGCCATGGTGGGGAGCTCCTATAATTCACCCCTCCACTTT. Amino acid sequence: CASRAMVGSSYNSPLHF.

This clone was found once. The CDR3 DNA follows: TGCGCCAGCAGCCCGACAGCGTCGCCTGGAAACACCATATATTTT. It is translated as CASSPTASPGNTIYF. This chain connects TRBV5-1 to TRBJ1-3, with D possibly matching TRBD1 (5 bases). CDR1 and CDR2 (germline): SGHRS, YFSETQ. This CDR3 region has 15 residues. The ends were cut back, 4 bases at V and 2 bases at J, with 13 bases in the middle.

The rearrangement links TRBV7-3 to TRBJ2-3, with 7 bases lining up with TRBD2. J gave up 3 bases and V 3 bases, and 6 bases lay outside the gene matches. Germline CDR1 is SGHTA and CDR2 is FQGTGA. The CDR3 spans 15 residues. The CDR3 DNA sequence: TGTGCCAGCAGCTTTGGACTAGTAGGGACAGATACGCAGTATTTT. It specifies CASSFGLVGTDTQYF.